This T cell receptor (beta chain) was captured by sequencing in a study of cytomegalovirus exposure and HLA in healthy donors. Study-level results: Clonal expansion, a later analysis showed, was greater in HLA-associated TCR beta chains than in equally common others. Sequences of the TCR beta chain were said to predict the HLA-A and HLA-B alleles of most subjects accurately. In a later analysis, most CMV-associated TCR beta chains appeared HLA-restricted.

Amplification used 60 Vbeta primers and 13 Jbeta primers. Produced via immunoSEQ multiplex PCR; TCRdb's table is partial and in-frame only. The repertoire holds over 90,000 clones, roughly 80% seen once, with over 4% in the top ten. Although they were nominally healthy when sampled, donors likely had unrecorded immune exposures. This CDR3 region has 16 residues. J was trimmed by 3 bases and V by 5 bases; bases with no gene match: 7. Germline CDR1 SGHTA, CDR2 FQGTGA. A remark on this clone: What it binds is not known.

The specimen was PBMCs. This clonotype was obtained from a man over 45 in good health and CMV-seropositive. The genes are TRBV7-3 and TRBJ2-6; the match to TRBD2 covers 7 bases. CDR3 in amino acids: CASSAPGEGGANVLTF. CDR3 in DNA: TGTGCCAGCAGCGCCCCCGGGGAGGGTGGGGCCAACGTCCTGACTTTC. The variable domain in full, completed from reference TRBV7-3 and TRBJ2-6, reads GAGVSQTPSNKVTEKGKYVELRCDPISGHTALYWYRQSLGQGPEFLIYFQGTGAADDSGLPNDRFFAVRPEGSVSTLKIQRTERGDSAVYLCASSAPGEGGANVLTFGAGSRLTVL.